This entry lists 3 T cell receptor beta chains sequenced from one sample in a study of PD-L1 blockade in urothelial cancer. The sample's time point: pretreatment peripheral blood. Profiling relied on immunoSEQ multiplex PCR, and the TCRdb table lists in-frame clones only, not all of them. The data hold around 79,000 clones, with roughly 80% observed a single time. Sample: PBMCs, taken around atezolizumab (anti-PD-L1) treatment. The receptors were sampled from a man aged 40-49 years with urothelial cancer.

This sequence joins TRBV28 and TRBJ1-5, with a weak D call TRBD1 (6 bases). V was trimmed by 5 bases and J by 4 bases, leaving 12 bases between them. In germline, CDR1 is MDHEN, CDR2 SYDVKM. The CDR3 runs to 14 residues. CDR3 nucleotide sequence: TGTGCCAGCAGTACAGGGAATTCGAATCAGCCCCAGCATTTT. Translation gives CASSTGNSNQPQHF. The whole variable domain, filled in from reference TRBV28 and TRBJ1-5, reads DVKVTQSSRYLVKRTGEKVFLECVQDMDHENMFWYRQDPGLGLRLIYFSYDVKMKEKGDIPEGYSVSREKKERFSLILESASTNQTSMYLCASSTGNSNQPQHFGDGTRLSIL.

The chain joins TRBV6-5 to TRBJ2-2; TRBD2 agrees at 7 bases. The CDR3 runs 15 residues. The junction had 3 bases not matched to a gene; V was cut back by 0 bases and J by 5 bases. Germline V CDR1 and CDR2: MNHEY, SVGAGI. This chain's CDR3 is CASSYSHSGTGELFF. In DNA, the CDR3 is TGTGCCAGCAGTTACTCACATAGCGGGACCGGGGAGCTGTTTTTT.

This CDR3 is CAWNPGMNTEAFF. The CDR3 coding sequence is TGTGCCTGGAACCCGGGGATGAACACTGAAGCTTTCTTT. The chain joins TRBV30 to TRBJ1-1, with D hard to call. Germline-derived CDR1 and CDR2 are GTSNPN and SVGIG (reference sequence). CDR3 size: 13 residues. V shed 4 bases and J shed 0 bases, with 9 bases lying between them.